The 14 T cell receptor beta chains below come from one sample, sequenced in a study of blood T cell repertoires in COVID-19. The repertoire was sequenced with immunoSEQ multiplex PCR; TCRdb's copy has only in-frame clones and lacks some. The table records 240,000 or so clones, around 88% of them present only once. Sequencing input: PBMCs or T cells enriched from blood (not recorded which). The receptors come from a man aged 40-49 years who had recovered from COVID-19.

This clone was recorded many times. The chain joins TRBV15 to TRBJ2-6; D is undetermined. The germline CDR1 and CDR2 sequences are LNHNV and YYDKDF (reference sequence). The CDR3 length is 16 residues. Trimming pared 3 bases from V and 0 bases from J, leaving 9 bases between. CDR3 sequence: CATSSGVYSGANVLTF. The CDR3, as DNA: TGTGCCACCAGCAGTGGAGTTTACTCTGGGGCCAACGTCCTGACTTTC.

J is TRBJ2-7 and V is TRBV6-5; possible D gene TRBD1, 6 bases. CDR3 length equals 14 residues. Germline values: CDR1 MNHEY, CDR2 SVGAGI. V shed 2 bases and J shed 2 bases, with 10 bases lying between them. The CDR3 sequence is CASSYRDTTYEQYF. CDR3 nucleotide sequence: TGTGCCAGCAGTTACCGGGACACTACCTACGAGCAGTACTTC.

In DNA, the CDR3 is TGCGCCAGCGCGCAACCGGGACTAGCGGACAATGAGCAGTTCTTC. It specifies CASAQPGLADNEQFF. This chain connects TRBV5-1 to TRBJ2-1; 11 bases map to TRBD2. Looked up from germline, CDR1 is SGHRS and CDR2 is YFSETQ. There are 15 residues in the CDR3. With 7 bases clipped from V and 5 bases from J, the junction kept 8 bases outside the gene matches.

The chain has TRBV19 and TRBJ2-2, with 8 bases matching TRBD1. Trimming at V came to 5 bases and at J to 0 bases, leaving 8 bases not matched to a gene. The CDR3 has 17 residues. CDR1 is LNHDA, CDR2 SQIVND, per germline (reference sequence). The CDR3 DNA reads as TGTGCCAGTAGTTGGGCCAGGGGGCACGCGAACACCGGGGAGCTGTTTTTT. Its protein product is CASSWARGHANTGELFF.

The V call is TRBV6-1, the J call TRBJ2-3, with 7 bases aligning to TRBD2. CDR1 and CDR2 (germline): MNHNS, SASEGT. The CDR3 extends over 15 amino acids. The junction had 5 bases not matched to a gene; V was cut back by 3 bases and J by 2 bases. DNA for the CDR3: TGTGCCAGCAGTGAGGGCGGGGGTCTCACAGATACGCAGTATTTT. Translated: CASSEGGGLTDTQYF.

The V gene is TRBV12-3 or TRBV12-4, the J gene TRBJ1-6; possible D gene TRBD1, 5 bases. V was pared by 6 bases and J by 9 bases, with 12 bases between. The CDR3 runs to 13 residues. The CDR3 DNA sequence: TGTGCCAGCAGCCGTGGGGGGAGTTCACCCCTCCACTTT. It is translated as CASSRGGSSPLHF.

This sequence joins TRBV24-1 and TRBJ1-2; D might be TRBD1 (5 bases). The CDR3 length is 12 residues. V was clipped by 5 bases and J by 8 bases, with 11 bases between them. The germline CDR1 and CDR2 sequences are KGHDR and SFDVKD. CDR3 loop: CATSVRGEGYTF. CDR3 coding DNA: TGTGCCACCAGTGTAAGGGGTGAAGGCTACACCTTC.

The V and J genes are TRBV7-9 and TRBJ1-1, with TRBD1 matching over 7 bases. The CDR3 has 17 residues. Germline V CDR1 and CDR2: SEHNR, FQNEAQ (reference sequence). The J segment lost 4 bases and the V segment lost 1 base, leaving 12 bases of the junction unmatched. The CDR3 protein is CASSLGWSDRDATEAFF. The CDR3 region has the DNA TGTGCCAGCAGCTTAGGTTGGTCTGACAGGGACGCCACTGAAGCTTTCTTT.

The chain's CDR3 is CASSLGGQGTNSPLHF. Written as DNA, the CDR3 is TGTGCCAGCAGCTTAGGAGGACAGGGGACCAATTCACCCCTCCACTTT. V and J are TRBV7-3 and TRBJ1-6; 9 bases line up with TRBD1. V gave up 2 bases and J gave up 7 bases; unmatched junction bases: 6. Germline CDR1 is SGHTA and CDR2 is FQGTGA. The CDR3 consists of 16 residues.

This chain joins TRBV3-1 (or the pseudogene TRBV3-2) and TRBJ2-3, with TRBD2 identical over 8 bases. V lost 1 base, J lost 0 bases, and 9 bases stayed unmatched. Per germline, CDR1 LGHDT and CDR2 YNNKEL (reference sequence). The CDR3 is 18 amino acids. The CDR3 DNA sequence: TGTGCCAGCAGCCAAGCGGGGTGGCGGGAGGAAAGCACAGATACGCAGTATTTT. It yields the protein CASSQAGWREESTDTQYF.

For this clone: Germline and junction disagree at one end, which may indicate a read error. The J gene is TRBJ2-7, the V gene TRBV27, with 8 bases fitting TRBD2. Germline CDR1 MNHEY, CDR2 SMNVEV (reference sequence). CDR3 length: 13 amino acids. The CDR3 DNA sequence: TGTGCCAGCAGTTTCCGACTAGCGCAAGCTTTGGACTTC. It encodes CASSFRLAQALDF.

The chain recombines TRBV4-1 with TRBJ2-7; D not resolved. Trimming removed 1 base from V and 2 bases from J, with 12 bases in between. The CDR3 is made up of 15 amino acids. Germline assignment: CDR1 MGHRA and CDR2 YSYEKL. CDR3 sequence: CASSQGSAVAYEQYF. The CDR3 nucleotides read TGCGCCAGCAGCCAAGGGAGTGCGGTGGCCTACGAGCAGTACTTC.

The table lists this clone with a count of one. This sequence joins TRBV24-1 and TRBJ2-5; the match to TRBD1 covers 10 bases. The CDR3 spans 18 residues. J lost 2 bases, V lost 1 base, and 9 bases had no gene match. Germline loops: CDR1 KGHDR, CDR2 SFDVKD. CDR3 DNA sequence: TGTGCCACCAGTGATTTCATGGGGACAGGGGTTGGGCAAGAGACCCAGTACTTC. This encodes CATSDFMGTGVGQETQYF.

CDR3 in amino acids: CATSETGSEETQYF. Written as DNA, the CDR3 is TGTGCCACCAGTGAGACCGGGAGCGAAGAGACCCAGTACTTC. The J gene is TRBJ2-5, the V gene TRBV24-1, with D maybe TRBD2 (6 bases). Germline CDR1 and CDR2: KGHDR and SFDVKD. Trimming pared 4 bases from V and 3 bases from J, leaving 11 bases between. The CDR3 is 14 amino acids.